This TCR beta chain is drawn from a study of T cell changes during pregnancy in multiple sclerosis. Profiled with immunoSEQ multiplex PCR; TCRdb holds only in-frame clones, not every one. Here the sample spans 75,000 to 95,000 clones, about 89% being singletons. From germline, CDR1 is MNHEY and CDR2 SMNVEV (reference sequence). The CDR3 runs 18 residues. Unmatched junction bases numbered 12, after V lost 2 bases and J lost 5 bases. The clonotype comes from a female donor in good health, enrolled as a control in a pregnancy study. J is TRBJ2-1 and V is TRBV27; 10 nucleotides align to TRBD2. Sample: peripheral blood, taken in the first trimester of pregnancy. CDR3 coding DNA: TGTGCCAGCAGTTTAAGAGCCGGGGGAGCGGGAGGGGACAATGAGCAGTTCTTC. Protein product: CASSLRAGGAGGDNEQFF.